These 10 T cell receptor beta chains share one sample of origin, sequenced in a study of long-term antiretroviral therapy in people with HIV. Investigators performed immunoSEQ version v3.0 at survey level. The data were produced by immunoSEQ multiplex PCR, yet TCRdb's version contains in-frame clones alone and is incomplete. The sample lists about 43,000 clones; approximately 86% were seen once. Sequenced here: unsorted PBMCs, sampled 0.1 years before starting antiretroviral therapy. These receptors were collected from a woman aged 50 to 60 with HIV.

The rearrangement uses TRBV27 and TRBJ2-5; D not certain. The V and J ends lost 2 bases and 5 bases respectively, with 12 bases between them. The germline gives CDR1 MNHEY, CDR2 SMNVEV (reference sequence). This CDR3 comprises 14 residues. The CDR3 DNA follows: TGTGCCAGCAGTTTAAATAGTCCGCTGGAGACCCAGTACTTC. Translating it yields CASSLNSPLETQYF.

The V gene is TRBV27, the J gene TRBJ1-2, with 10 nucleotides matching TRBD1. Germline V gene sequence: CDR1 MNHEY, CDR2 SMNVEV (reference sequence). The V gene end was trimmed by 3 bases and the J gene end by 8 bases; junction bases not matched to a gene: 6. This CDR3 region has 14 residues. CDR3 loop: CASSFGTGAGGYTF. CDR3 DNA: TGTGCCAGCAGTTTCGGGACAGGGGCGGGGGGCTACACCTTC.

The V and J genes are TRBV5-1 and TRBJ2-4, with a possible D match to TRBD1 (6 bases). The CDR3 contains 14 residues. Germline CDR1 and CDR2: SGHRS and YFSETQ. V dropped 0 bases and J dropped 9 bases, with 13 bases sitting between them. CDR3 sequence reads: CASSLVGGDPIQYF. In DNA form, the CDR3 reads TGCGCCAGCAGCTTGGTTGGGGGCGACCCCATTCAGTACTTC. Looking up the rest from reference TRBV5-1 and TRBJ2-4 gives the full variable domain: KAGVTQTPRYLIKTRGQQVTLSCSPISGHRSVSWYQQTPGQGLQFLFEYFSETQRNKGNFPGRFSGRQFSNSRSEMNVSTLELGDSALYLCASSLVGGDPIQYFGAGTRLSVL.

This chain uses TRBV25-1 with TRBJ1-6, with 8 positions matching TRBD1. The germline gives CDR1 MGHDK, CDR2 SYGVNS. CDR3 length: 17 residues. Germline trimming cut 4 bases from V and 4 bases from J; bases unmatched to any gene: 9. CDR3 in DNA: TGTGCCAGCAGTGCCACGACAGGGGCTGAATATAATTCACCCCTCCACTTT. Protein sequence: CASSATTGAEYNSPLHF.

The chain uses TRBV4-1 and TRBJ2-2, with 9 bases fitting TRBD2. Germline-derived CDR1 and CDR2 are MGHRA and YSYEKL. V shed 4 bases, J shed 6 bases, and the junction held 3 bases outside the gene matches. The CDR3 covers 14 residues. CDR3 sequence (DNA): TGCGCCAGCAGCCTGGGACTAGCCCCCGGGGAGCTGTTTTTT. Protein sequence: CASSLGLAPGELFF.

V gene TRBV19 combines with J gene TRBJ1-5, with D maybe TRBD1 (5 bases). Trimming pared 8 bases from V and 7 bases from J, leaving 21 bases between. CDR1 and CDR2 from the germline V gene are LNHDA and SQIVND (reference sequence). The CDR3 sequence is 15 residues long. Written as DNA, the CDR3 is TGTGCCAGTGGGGCGTCGACAGCCGAAGGCCAGCCCCAGCATTTT. It is translated as CASGASTAEGQPQHF.

The CDR3 loop is CASSLSGGQTDTQYF. CDR3 DNA sequence: TGTGCCAGCAGCTTGTCGGGGGGGCAGACAGATACGCAGTATTTT. V is TRBV5-8 and J is TRBJ2-3, with 8 bases identical to TRBD2. Trimming took 1 base from V and 3 from J; bases not matched to a gene: 4. This CDR3 has 15 amino acids. Germline CDR1 is SGHTS and CDR2 is YDEGEE.

Only one count was recorded for this clone. The chain recombines TRBV25-1 with TRBJ1-4; 9 positions agree with TRBD1. The germline V gene encodes CDR1 MGHDK and CDR2 SYGVNS. The CDR3 spans 13 residues. With 4 bases clipped from V and 8 bases from J, the junction kept 2 bases outside the gene matches. The CDR3 region is CASSGQGGEKLFF. Written as DNA, the CDR3 is TGTGCCAGCAGTGGACAGGGGGGGGAAAAACTGTTTTTT.

This clone has a single count. The chain has TRBV7-2 and TRBJ1-2; D gene unclear. This CDR3 contains 12 residues. Looked up from germline, CDR1 is SGHTA and CDR2 is FQGNSA. Trimming pared 1 base from V and 8 bases from J, leaving 8 bases between. The CDR3 sequence is CASSLGVPGYTF. Written as DNA, the CDR3 is TGTGCCAGCAGCTTAGGAGTTCCCGGCTACACCTTC.

J is TRBJ2-7 and V is TRBV7-2, with D unresolved. Germline V gives CDR1 SGHTA, CDR2 FQGNSA. CDR3 size: 15 residues. V was pared by 1 base and J by 3 bases, with 13 bases between. DNA for the CDR3: TGTGCCAGCAGCTTAGGAGCTGGACCTAACTACGAGCAGTACTTC. Residues: CASSLGAGPNYEQYF.